This paragraph covers one T cell receptor beta chain sequence. The CDR3 extends over 13 amino acids. The record originates from a study of blood T cell repertoires in COVID-19. For the study at large: The study drew acute and convalescent COVID-19 samples from the United States, Italy and Spain. PBMCs, B-cell-depleted T cells, or T cells provided the cDNA or gDNA that made up the material.

How the authors handled the data: Reference gene primer amplification gave estimated nucleated cell counts. Sequencing used immunoSEQ multiplex PCR; TCRdb keeps in-frame clones, though not all of them. Clone size and V and J calls were adopted from that table, with D and trimming inferred from the DNA. The sample has some 100,000 clones, about 89% seen once. The specimen was peripheral blood. The TCR originated in a man over 45 with acute or convalescent COVID-19. V usage is TRBV21-1 and J usage is TRBJ1-1. TRBV21-1 is labeled a pseudogene. The CDR3 sequence: CASRKGVRTEAFF. CDR3 DNA: TGTGCCAGCAGAAAAGGAGTCCGGACTGAAGCTTTCTTT.